This T cell receptor (beta chain) was documented in a study of shared clonotypes between healthy human individuals. CDR1 SGHNT and CDR2 YYREEE come from the germline V gene (reference sequence). V dropped 3 bases and J dropped 1; count of bases not matched to a gene: 14. The CDR3 runs 18 residues. CD45RA-negative memory and CD45RA+ naive subsets were split from the CD4+ cells. Assay: immunoSEQ multiplex PCR; the TCRdb copy retains only in-frame clones and omits some. The repertoire holds approximately 330,000 clones, 73% seen once, with 8% to 13% in the top ten. The study, taken as a whole, reports: Relative to memory subsets, naive subsets generally showed larger estimated richness.

About this clone: Its antigen is unidentified.

The TCR was taken from a man in his thirties or forties in good health. Sequencing was carried out using memory CD4+ T cells sorted from blood. Specified subset: CD45RA-negative fraction. The J gene is TRBJ2-7, the V gene TRBV5-4, with 9 bases lining up with TRBD1. The CDR3, as DNA: TGTGCCAGCAGCTGGAGTGGGACAGGGTGGCAGGCTTCCTACGAGCAGTACTTC. This encodes CASSWSGTGWQASYEQYF. The variable domain in full, with the rest retrieved from reference TRBV5-4 and TRBJ2-7, is ETGVTQSPTHLIKTRGQQVTLRCSSQSGHNTVSWYQQALGQGPQFIFQYYREEENGRGNFPPRFSGLQFPNYSSELNVNALELDDSALYLCASSWSGTGWQASYEQYFGPGTRLTVT.